This T cell receptor beta chain came from a study of T cell repertoires in cytomegalovirus infection. In germline, CDR1 is MNHGY, CDR2 SAAAGT. With 7 bases clipped from V and 2 bases from J, the junction kept 8 bases outside the gene matches. This CDR3 comprises 15 residues. As concerns this clonotype: Its antigen is still unknown.

TCRdb reprocessed the reads via MiXCR and lists one record per CDR3 protein. The sample holds about 770,000 distinct CDR3 sequences, 25% to 30% seen once. The sequencing here drew on cultured CD8+ T cells from PBMCs, taken from culture after CMV antigen stimulation. The chain recombines TRBV6-8 with TRBJ2-1; 7 positions agree with TRBD2. This receptor was obtained from a human donor in good health (CMV status not recorded). Some clones in this sample may be carry-over from other donors' samples. The CDR3 is CASILRDYAYNEQFF. The CDR3 DNA is TGTGCCAGCATTCTCCGGGACTACGCCTACAATGAGCAGTTCTTC.